This TCR beta chain was sequenced for a study of cytomegalovirus exposure and HLA in healthy donors. Healthy bone marrow donors made up the donor group. The V and J ends lost 6 bases and 4 bases, in that order; junction bases with no gene match: 4. Per the germline V gene, CDR1 is MRHNA and CDR2 is SNTAGT. The CDR3 is 15 amino acids. Study-wide points: There were some public TCRs occurring in many donors, but most TCR sequences were rare.

With 60 Vbeta and 13 Jbeta primers, the PCR was carried out. Assay: immunoSEQ multiplex PCR; the TCRdb copy retains only in-frame clones and omits some. This sample has over 120,000 clones, with roughly 9.8% found just once. This clone showed up just a few times. What it recognizes is unknown. The origin of this receptor is a man aged 45-65 years in good health and CMV-seronegative. The rearrangement joins TRBV6-4 to TRBJ2-1; TRBD2 agrees at 12 bases. Sequences were obtained from PBMCs. DNA for the CDR3: TGTGCCAGCAGCGGGGGGACTAGCGGGTACAATGAGCAGTTCTTC. Translated, it gives CASSGGTSGYNEQFF.